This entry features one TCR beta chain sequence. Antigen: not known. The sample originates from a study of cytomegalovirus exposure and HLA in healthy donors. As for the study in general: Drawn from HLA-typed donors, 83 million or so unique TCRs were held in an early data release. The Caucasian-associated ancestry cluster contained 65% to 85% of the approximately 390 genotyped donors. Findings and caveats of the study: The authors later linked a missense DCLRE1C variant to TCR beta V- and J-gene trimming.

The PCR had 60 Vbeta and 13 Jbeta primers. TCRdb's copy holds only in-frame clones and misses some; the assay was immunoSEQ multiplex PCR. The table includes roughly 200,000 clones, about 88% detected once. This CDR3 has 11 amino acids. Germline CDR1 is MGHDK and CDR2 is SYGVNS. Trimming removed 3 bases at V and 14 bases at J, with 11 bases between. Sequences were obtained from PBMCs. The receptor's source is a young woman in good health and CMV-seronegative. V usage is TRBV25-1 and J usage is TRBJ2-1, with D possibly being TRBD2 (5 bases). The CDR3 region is CASSDLEREFF. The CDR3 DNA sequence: TGTGCCAGCAGTGATCTGGAGAGGGAGTTCTTC.